This TCR beta chain was sequenced during a study of control samples from healthy donors and cancer patients. Germline V gene lookup returns CDR1 SGHTA and CDR2 FQGNSA. CDR3 length equals 15 residues. V lost 5 bases, J lost 9 bases, and 14 bases stayed unmatched. TCRdb's table, derived via immunoSEQ multiplex PCR, lists solely in-frame clones and lacks some. The sample consists of about 15,000 clones, around 90% of them appearing once. The TCR was taken from a man aged 60-69 years with head and neck cancer. The sample was PBMCs. The rearrangement links TRBV7-2 to TRBJ2-5; 8 bases line up with TRBD2. For the CDR3, the DNA is TGTGCCAGCAGCAACGGGAGGGACACCTCGGTGGCCCAGTACTTC. Residues: CASSNGRDTSVAQYF.